The source of this T cell receptor (beta chain) is a study of blood T cell repertoires in COVID-19. As for the study in general: T cells, B-cell-depleted T cells, or PBMCs provided the cDNA or gDNA that served as material.

Some clones are missing from TCRdb's copy, which holds only in-frame ones; the method was immunoSEQ multiplex PCR. The repertoire holds tens of thousands of clones, just under 85% seen once, with approximately 5% in the top ten. Germline values: CDR1 KGHSH, CDR2 LQKENI. The CDR3 spans 16 residues. V lost 3 bases to trimming and J lost 6 bases, with 17 bases between them. The rearrangement joins TRBV18 to TRBJ1-4, with D perhaps matching TRBD1 (6 bases). Sequenced material: peripheral blood. This clonotype was obtained from a man between 65 and 85 years old with acute or convalescent COVID-19. CDR3 sequence: CASSPLRGAMDEKLFF. CDR3 bases: TGTGCCAGCTCACCTCTCCGGGGGGCGATGGATGAAAAACTGTTTTTT.